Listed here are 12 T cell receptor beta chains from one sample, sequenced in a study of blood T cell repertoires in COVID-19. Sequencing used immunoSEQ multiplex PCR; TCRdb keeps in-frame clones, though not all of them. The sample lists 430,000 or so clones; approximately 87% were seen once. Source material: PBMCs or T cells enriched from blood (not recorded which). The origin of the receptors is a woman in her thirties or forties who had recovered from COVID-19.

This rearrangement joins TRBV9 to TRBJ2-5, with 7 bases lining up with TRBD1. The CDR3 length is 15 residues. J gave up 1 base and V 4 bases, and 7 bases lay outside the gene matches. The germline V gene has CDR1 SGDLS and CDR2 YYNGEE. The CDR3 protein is CASSLGTEPQETQYF. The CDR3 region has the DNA TGTGCCAGCAGCCTTGGGACAGAACCCCAAGAGACCCAGTACTTC.

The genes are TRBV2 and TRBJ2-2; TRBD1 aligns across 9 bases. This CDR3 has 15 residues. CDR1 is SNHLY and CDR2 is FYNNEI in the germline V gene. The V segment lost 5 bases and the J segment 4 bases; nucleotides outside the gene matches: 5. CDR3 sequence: CASSRDRDGTGELFF. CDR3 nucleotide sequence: TGTGCCAGCAGTAGGGACAGGGACGGCACCGGGGAGCTGTTTTTT. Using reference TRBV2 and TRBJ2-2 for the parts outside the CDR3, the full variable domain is EPEVTQTPSHQVTQMGQEVILRCVPISNHLYFYWYRQILGQKVEFLVSFYNNEISEKSEIFDDQFSVERPDGSNFTLKIRSTKLEDSAMYFCASSRDRDGTGELFFGEGSRLTVL.

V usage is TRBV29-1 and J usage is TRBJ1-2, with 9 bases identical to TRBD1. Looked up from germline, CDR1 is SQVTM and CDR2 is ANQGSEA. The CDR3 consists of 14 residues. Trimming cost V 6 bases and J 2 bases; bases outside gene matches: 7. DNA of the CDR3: TGCAGCGTCACGGCTGGACAGGGGAACTATGGCTACACCTTC. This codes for CSVTAGQGNYGYTF.

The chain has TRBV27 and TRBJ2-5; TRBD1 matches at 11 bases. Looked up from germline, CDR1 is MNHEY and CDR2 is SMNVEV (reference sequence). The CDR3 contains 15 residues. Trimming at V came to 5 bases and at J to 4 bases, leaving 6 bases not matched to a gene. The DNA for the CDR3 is TGTGCCAGCAGTCAAAGGACAGGGGGCGGAGAGACCCAGTACTTC. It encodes CASSQRTGGGETQYF.

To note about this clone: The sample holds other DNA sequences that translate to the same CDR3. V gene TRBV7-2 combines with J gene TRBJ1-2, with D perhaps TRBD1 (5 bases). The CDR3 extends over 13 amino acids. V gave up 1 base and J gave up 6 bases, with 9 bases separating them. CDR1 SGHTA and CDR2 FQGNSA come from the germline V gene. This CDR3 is CASSLGREDGYTF. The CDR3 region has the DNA TGTGCCAGCAGCTTAGGCAGGGAAGATGGCTACACCTTC.

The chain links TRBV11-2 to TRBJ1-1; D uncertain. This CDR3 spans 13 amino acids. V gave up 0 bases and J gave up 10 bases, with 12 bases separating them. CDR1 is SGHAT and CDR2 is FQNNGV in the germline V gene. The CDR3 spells CASSLDPRTPAFF. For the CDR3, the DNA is TGTGCCAGCAGCTTAGATCCCAGGACTCCAGCTTTCTTT. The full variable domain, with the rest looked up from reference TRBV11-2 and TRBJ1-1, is EAGVAQSPRYKIIEKRQSVAFWCNPISGHATLYWYQQILGQGPKLLIQFQNNGVVDDSQLPKDRFSAERLKGVDSTLKIQPAKLEDSAVYLCASSLDPRTPAFFGQGTRLTVV.

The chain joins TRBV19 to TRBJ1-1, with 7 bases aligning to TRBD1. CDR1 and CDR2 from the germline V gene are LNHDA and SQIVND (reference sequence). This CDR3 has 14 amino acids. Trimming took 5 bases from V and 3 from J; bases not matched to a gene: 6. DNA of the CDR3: TGTGCCAGTAGTTCGGGACAGCTTCACACTGAAGCTTTCTTT. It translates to CASSSGQLHTEAFF. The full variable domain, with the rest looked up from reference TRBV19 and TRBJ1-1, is DGGITQSPKYLFRKEGQNVTLSCEQNLNHDAMYWYRQDPGQGLRLIYYSQIVNDFQKGDIAEGYSVSREKKESFPLTVTSAQKNPTAFYLCASSSGQLHTEAFFGQGTRLTVV.

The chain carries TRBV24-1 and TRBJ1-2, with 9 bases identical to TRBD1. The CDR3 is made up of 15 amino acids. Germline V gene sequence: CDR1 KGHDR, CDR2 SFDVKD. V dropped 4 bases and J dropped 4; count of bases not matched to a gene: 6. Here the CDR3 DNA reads TGTGCCACCAGTGACCCGGGACAGGGAAGCTATGGCTACACCTTC. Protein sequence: CATSDPGQGSYGYTF.

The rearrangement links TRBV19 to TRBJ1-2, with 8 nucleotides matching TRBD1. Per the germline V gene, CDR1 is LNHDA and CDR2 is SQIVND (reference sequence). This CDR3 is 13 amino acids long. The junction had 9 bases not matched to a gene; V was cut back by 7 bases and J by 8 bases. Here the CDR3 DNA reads TGTGCCAGTACCAGGGACAGGTCCCTGGGCTACACCTTC. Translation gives CASTRDRSLGYTF.

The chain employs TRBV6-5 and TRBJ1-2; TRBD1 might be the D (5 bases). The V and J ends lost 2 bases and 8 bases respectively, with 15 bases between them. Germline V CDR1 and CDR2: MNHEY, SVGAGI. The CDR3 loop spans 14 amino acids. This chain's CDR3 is CASSYVQGGTGYTF. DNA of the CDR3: TGTGCCAGCAGTTACGTGCAGGGAGGTACCGGCTACACCTTC.

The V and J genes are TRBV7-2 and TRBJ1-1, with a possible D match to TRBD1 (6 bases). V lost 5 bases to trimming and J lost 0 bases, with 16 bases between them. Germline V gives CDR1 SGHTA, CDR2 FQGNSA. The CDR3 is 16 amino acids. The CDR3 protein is CASSTAGTTMNTEAFF. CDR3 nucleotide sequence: TGTGCCAGCAGCACAGCCGGGACAACCATGAACACTGAAGCTTTCTTT. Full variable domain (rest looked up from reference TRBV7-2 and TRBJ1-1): GAGVSQSPSNKVTEKGKDVELRCDPISGHTALYWYRQSLGQGLEFLIYFQGNSAPDKSGLPSDRFSAERTGGSVSTLTIQRTQQEDSAVYLCASSTAGTTMNTEAFFGQGTRLTVV.

The CDR3: CASSFEAGLDTQYF. CDR3 coding DNA: TGTGCCAGCAGCTTCGAGGCGGGGTTAGATACGCAGTATTTT. The J gene is TRBJ2-3, the V gene TRBV7-8, with D maybe TRBD2 (6 bases). Germline V lookup: CDR1 SGHVS, CDR2 FQNEAQ. The germline V and J ends were trimmed by 3 bases and 5 bases, with 12 bases remaining between them. The CDR3 sequence is 14 residues long.